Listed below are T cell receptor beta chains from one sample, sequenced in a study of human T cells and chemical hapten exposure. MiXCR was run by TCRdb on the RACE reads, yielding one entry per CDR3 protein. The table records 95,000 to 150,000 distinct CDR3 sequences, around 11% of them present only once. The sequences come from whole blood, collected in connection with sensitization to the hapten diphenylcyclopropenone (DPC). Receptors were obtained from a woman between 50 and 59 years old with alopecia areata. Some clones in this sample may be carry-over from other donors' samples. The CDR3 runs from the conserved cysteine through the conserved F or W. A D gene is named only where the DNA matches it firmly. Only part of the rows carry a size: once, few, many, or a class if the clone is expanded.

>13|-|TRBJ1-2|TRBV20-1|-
CSARPTVNYGYTF
TGCAGTGCTAGGCCGACAGTTAACTATGGCTACACCTTC
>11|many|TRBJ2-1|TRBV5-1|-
CASSLVREQFF
TGTGCCAGCAGTTTAGTTCGCGAGCAGTTCTTC
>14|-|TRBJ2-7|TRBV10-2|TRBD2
CASSPRTSAYEQYF
TGCGCCAGCAGTCCCAGGACTAGCGCCTACGAGCAGTACTTC
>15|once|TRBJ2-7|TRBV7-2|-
CASSPGRRGSYEQYF
TGTGCCAGCAGCCCAGGCAGGAGGGGATCCTACGAGCAGTACTTC
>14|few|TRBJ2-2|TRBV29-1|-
CSVFSSHNTGELFF
TGCAGCGTTTTTAGTTCCCATAACACCGGGGAGCTGTTTTTT
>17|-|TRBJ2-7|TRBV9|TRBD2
CASSVGPTSGSSYEQYF
TGTGCCAGCAGCGTGGGACCAACTAGCGGGAGCTCCTACGAGCAGTACTTC
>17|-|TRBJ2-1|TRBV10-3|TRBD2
CAISVGTSGGVYNEQFF
TGTGCCATCAGCGTTGGGACTAGCGGGGGAGTTTACAATGAGCAGTTCTTC
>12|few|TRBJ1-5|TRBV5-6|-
CASSDRNEPQHF
TGTGCCAGCAGCGACCGAAACGAGCCCCAGCATTTT
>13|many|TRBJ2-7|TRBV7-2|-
CASSLQGTYEQYF
TGTGCCAGCAGCTTACAGGGAACCTACGAGCAGTACTTC
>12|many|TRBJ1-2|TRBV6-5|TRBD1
CASSRGGNGYTF
TGTGCCAGCAGTAGAGGGGGCAATGGCTACACCTTC
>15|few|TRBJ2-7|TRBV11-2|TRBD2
CASSFSSSGSYEQYF
TGTGCCAGCAGCTTTTCATCTAGCGGGAGCTACGAGCAGTACTTC
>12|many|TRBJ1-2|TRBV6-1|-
CASSEGSFGYTF
TGTGCCAGCAGTGAAGGGAGTTTTGGCTACACCTTC
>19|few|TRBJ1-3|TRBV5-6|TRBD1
CASSFTLEGQSTAGNTIYF
TGTGCCAGCAGCTTCACATTAGAGGGACAGTCAACAGCCGGAAACACCATATATTTT
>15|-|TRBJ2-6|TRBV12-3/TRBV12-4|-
CASRPWDLAANVLTF
TGTGCCAGCAGACCATGGGACCTCGCGGCCAACGTCCTGACTTTC
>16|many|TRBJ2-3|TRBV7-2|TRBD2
CASSLWTSGRTDTQYF
TGTGCCAGCAGCTTGTGGACTAGCGGCCGCACAGATACGCAGTATTTT
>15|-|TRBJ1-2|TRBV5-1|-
CASSLAHRDIYSPAF
TGCGCCAGCAGCTTGGCACACCGGGATATCTACTCCCCTGCCTTC
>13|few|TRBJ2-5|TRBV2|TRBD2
CASSPLAEETQYF
TGTGCCAGCAGTCCACTAGCGGAAGAGACCCAGTACTTC
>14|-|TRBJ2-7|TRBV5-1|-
CASSFGGESYEQYF
TGCGCCAGCAGCTTTGGGGGTGAGTCCTACGAGCAGTACTTC
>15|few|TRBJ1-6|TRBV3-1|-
CASSQSRDGNSPLHF
TGTGCCAGCAGCCAATCGCGGGATGGTAATTCACCCCTCCACTTT
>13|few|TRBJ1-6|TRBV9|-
CASSVGTGSPLHF
TGTGCCAGCAGCGTAGGGACGGGTTCACCCCTCCACTTT
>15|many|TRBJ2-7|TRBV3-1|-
CASSQAPGVDHEQYF
TGTGCCAGCAGCCAAGCGCCAGGGGTGGATCACGAGCAGTACTTC
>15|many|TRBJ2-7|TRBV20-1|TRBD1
CSARDPKGQLYEQYF
TGCAGTGCTAGAGACCCGAAGGGACAGCTCTACGAGCAGTACTTC
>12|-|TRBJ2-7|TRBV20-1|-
CSARPGSYEQYF
TGCAGTGCTAGGCCCGGGAGCTACGAGCAGTACTTC
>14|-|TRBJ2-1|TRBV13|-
CASSSDSVETEQFF
TGTGCCAGCAGTTCCGACTCCGTTGAAACGGAGCAGTTCTTC
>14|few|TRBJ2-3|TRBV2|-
CASSENSFTDTQYF
TGTGCCAGCAGTGAAAACTCGTTCACAGATACGCAGTATTTT
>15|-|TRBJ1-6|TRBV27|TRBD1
CASSARTGEGSPLHF
TGTGCCAGCAGTGCCCGTACAGGGGAGGGTTCACCCCTCCACTTT
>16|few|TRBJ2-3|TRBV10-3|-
CAISDPPGQTTDTQYF
TGTGCCATCAGTGATCCCCCCGGGCAAACCACAGATACGCAGTATTTT
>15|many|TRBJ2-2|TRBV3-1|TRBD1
CASSRGTGGTGELFF
TGTGCCAGCAGCCGAGGGACAGGGGGCACCGGGGAGCTGTTTTTT
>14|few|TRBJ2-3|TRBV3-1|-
CASSQVRSTDTQYF
TGTGCCAGCAGCCAAGTACGGTCCACAGATACGCAGTATTTT
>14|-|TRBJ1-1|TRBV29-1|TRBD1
CSVAQGGWRTEAFF
TGCAGCGTTGCACAGGGGGGTTGGCGGACTGAAGCTTTCTTT
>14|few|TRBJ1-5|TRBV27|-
CASSLKGAGQPQHF
TGTGCCAGCAGTTTGAAAGGGGCTGGTCAGCCCCAGCATTTT
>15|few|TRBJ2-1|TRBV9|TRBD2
CASSVELAGGNEQFF
TGTGCCAGCAGCGTAGAACTAGCGGGGGGCAATGAGCAGTTCTTC
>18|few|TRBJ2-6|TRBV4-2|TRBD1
CASSQDRTGHSGANVLTF
TGTGCCAGCAGCCAAGATAGGACAGGTCATTCTGGGGCCAACGTCCTGACTTTC
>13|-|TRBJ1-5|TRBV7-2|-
CASSLSGHQPQHF
TGTGCCAGCAGCTTATCTGGCCATCAGCCCCAGCATTTT
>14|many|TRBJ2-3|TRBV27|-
CASSLLGDTDTQYF
TGTGCCAGCAGTTTATTAGGAGACACAGATACGCAGTATTTT
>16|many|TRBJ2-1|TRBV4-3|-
CASSPETPSPYNEQFF
TGCGCCAGCAGCCCTGAGACTCCCTCACCTTACAATGAGCAGTTCTTC
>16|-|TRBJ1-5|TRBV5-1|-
CASSLSNWELNQPQHF
TGCGCCAGCAGCTTGTCAAACTGGGAACTCAATCAGCCCCAGCATTTT
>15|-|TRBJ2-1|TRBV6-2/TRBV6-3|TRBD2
CASSSGLAGYSEQFF
TGTGCCAGCAGCAGCGGACTAGCGGGATATAGTGAGCAGTTCTTC
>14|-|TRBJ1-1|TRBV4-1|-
CASSQVPGLTEAFF
TGCGCCAGCAGCCAAGTACCAGGGCTGACTGAAGCTTTCTTT
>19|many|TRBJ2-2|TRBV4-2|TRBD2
CASSQDQASGMVWDGELFF
TGTGCCAGCAGCCAAGATCAAGCTAGCGGGATGGTATGGGACGGGGAGCTGTTTTTT
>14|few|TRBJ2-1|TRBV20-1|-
CSARVAETYNEQFF
TGCAGTGCTAGAGTTGCCGAGACCTACAATGAGCAGTTCTTC
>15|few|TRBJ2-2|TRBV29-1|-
CSVEDGGSRTGELFF
TGCAGCGTTGAAGACGGTGGATCACGCACCGGGGAGCTGTTTTTT
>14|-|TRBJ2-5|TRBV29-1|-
CSVSSQGRVETQYF
TGCAGCGTCAGCTCCCAGGGTAGAGTGGAGACCCAGTACTTC
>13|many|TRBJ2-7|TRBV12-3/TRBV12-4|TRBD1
CASSDDRGHEQYF
TGTGCCAGCAGTGATGACAGGGGCCACGAGCAGTACTTC
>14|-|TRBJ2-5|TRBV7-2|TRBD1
CASSPGQGEETQYF
TGTGCCAGCAGCCCGGGACAGGGGGAAGAGACCCAGTACTTC
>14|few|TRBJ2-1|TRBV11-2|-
CASSARQPYNEQFF
TGTGCCAGCAGCGCCCGTCAGCCCTACAATGAGCAGTTCTTC
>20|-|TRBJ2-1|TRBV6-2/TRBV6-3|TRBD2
CASRQPGTSGGSSSYNEQFF
TGTGCCAGCAGACAACCCGGGACTAGCGGGGGATCTAGCTCCTACAATGAGCAGTTCTTC
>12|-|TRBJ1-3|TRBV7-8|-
CASSLGAGTIYF
TGTGCCAGCAGCTTAGGTGCGGGGACCATATATTTT